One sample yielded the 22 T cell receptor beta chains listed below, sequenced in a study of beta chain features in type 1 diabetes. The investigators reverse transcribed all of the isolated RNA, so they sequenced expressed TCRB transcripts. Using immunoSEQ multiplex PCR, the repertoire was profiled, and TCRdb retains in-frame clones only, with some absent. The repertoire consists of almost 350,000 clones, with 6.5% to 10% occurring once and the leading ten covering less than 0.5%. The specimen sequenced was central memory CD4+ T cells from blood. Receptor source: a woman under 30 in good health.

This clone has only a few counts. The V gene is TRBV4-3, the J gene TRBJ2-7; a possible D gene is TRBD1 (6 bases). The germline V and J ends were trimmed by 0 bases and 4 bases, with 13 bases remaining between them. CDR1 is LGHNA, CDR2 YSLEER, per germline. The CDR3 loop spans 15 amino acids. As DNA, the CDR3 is TGCGCCAGCAGCCAAGATTTCCAGGGGCGGTACGAGCAGTACTTC. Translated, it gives CASSQDFQGRYEQYF.

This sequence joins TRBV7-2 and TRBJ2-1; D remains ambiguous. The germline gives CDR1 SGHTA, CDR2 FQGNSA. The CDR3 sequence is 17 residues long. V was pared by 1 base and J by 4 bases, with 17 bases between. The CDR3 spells CASSLVSPAEKYNEQFF. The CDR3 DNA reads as TGTGCCAGCAGCTTAGTGTCTCCGGCGGAGAAATACAATGAGCAGTTCTTC.

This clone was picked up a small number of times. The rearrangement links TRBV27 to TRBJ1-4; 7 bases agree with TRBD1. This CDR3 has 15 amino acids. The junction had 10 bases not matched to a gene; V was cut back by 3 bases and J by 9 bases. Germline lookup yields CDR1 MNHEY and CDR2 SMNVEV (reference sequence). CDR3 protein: CASSLGQGGLQKLFF. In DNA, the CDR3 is TGTGCCAGCAGTTTGGGTCAAGGGGGCTTGCAAAAACTGTTTTTT.

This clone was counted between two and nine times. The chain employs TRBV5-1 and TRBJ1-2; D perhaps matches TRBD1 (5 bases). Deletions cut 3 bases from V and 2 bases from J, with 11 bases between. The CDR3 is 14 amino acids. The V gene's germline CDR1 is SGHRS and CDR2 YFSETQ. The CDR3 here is CASSWGWGNYGYTF. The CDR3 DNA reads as TGCGCCAGCAGCTGGGGATGGGGGAACTATGGCTACACCTTC.

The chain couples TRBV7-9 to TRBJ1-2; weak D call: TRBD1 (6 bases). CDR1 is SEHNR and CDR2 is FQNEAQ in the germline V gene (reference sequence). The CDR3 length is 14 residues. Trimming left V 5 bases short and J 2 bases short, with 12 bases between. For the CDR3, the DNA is TGTGCCAGCAGCCAACCACAGGGAAACTATGGCTACACCTTC. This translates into CASSQPQGNYGYTF.

CDR3 sequence (DNA): TGCGCCAGCAGCGCCCCGACTAGCGGGAGGGCCGACTACGAGCAGTACTTC. Translated: CASSAPTSGRADYEQYF. The chain couples TRBV5-1 to TRBJ2-7; 14 bases align to TRBD2. The length of the CDR3 is 17 residues. The junction had 9 bases not matched to a gene; V was cut back by 4 bases and J by 3 bases. Germline loops: CDR1 SGHRS, CDR2 YFSETQ. The full variable domain, in which reference TRBV5-1 and TRBJ2-7 provide the parts outside the CDR3, is KAGVTQTPRYLIKTRGQQVTLSCSPISGHRSVSWYQQTPGQGLQFLFEYFSETQRNKGNFPGRFSGRQFSNSRSEMNVSTLELGDSALYLCASSAPTSGRADYEQYFGPGTRLTVT.

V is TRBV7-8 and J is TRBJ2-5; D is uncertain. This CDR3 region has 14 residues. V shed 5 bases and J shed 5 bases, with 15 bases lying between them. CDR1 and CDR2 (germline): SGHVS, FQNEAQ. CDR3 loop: CASSLQLGSETQYF. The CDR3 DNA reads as TGTGCCAGCAGCCTACAATTAGGGTCTGAGACCCAGTACTTC.

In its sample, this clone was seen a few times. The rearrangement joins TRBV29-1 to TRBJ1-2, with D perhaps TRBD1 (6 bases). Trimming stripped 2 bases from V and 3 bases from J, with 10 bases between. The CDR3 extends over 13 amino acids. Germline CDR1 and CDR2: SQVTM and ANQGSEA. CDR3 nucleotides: TGCAGCGTTGAAAGGGGGGTCGACTATGGCTACACCTTC. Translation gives CSVERGVDYGYTF.

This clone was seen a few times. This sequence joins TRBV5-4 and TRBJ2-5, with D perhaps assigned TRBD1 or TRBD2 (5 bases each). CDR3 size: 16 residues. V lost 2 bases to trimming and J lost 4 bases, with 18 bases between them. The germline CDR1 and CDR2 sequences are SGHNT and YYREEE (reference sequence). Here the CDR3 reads CASSFPSGTDGETQYF. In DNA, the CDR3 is TGTGCCAGCAGCTTCCCCTCCGGGACGGATGGAGAGACCCAGTACTTC. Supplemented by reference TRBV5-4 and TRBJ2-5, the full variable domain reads ETGVTQSPTHLIKTRGQQVTLRCSSQSGHNTVSWYQQALGQGPQFIFQYYREEENGRGNFPPRFSGLQFPNYSSELNVNALELDDSALYLCASSFPSGTDGETQYFGPGTRLLVL.

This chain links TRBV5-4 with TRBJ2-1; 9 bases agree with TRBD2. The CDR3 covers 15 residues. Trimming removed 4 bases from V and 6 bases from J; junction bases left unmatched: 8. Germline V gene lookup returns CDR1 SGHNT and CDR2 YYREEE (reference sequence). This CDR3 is CASSPTGTSPNEQFF. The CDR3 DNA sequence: TGTGCCAGCAGCCCAACCGGGACTAGCCCCAATGAGCAGTTCTTC.

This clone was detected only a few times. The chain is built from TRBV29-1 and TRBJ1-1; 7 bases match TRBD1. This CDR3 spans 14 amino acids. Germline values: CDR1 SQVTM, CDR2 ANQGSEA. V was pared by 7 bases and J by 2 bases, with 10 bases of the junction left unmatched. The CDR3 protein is CSAPPRQGNTEAFF. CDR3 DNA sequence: TGCAGCGCTCCACCGAGACAGGGAAACACTGAAGCTTTCTTT.

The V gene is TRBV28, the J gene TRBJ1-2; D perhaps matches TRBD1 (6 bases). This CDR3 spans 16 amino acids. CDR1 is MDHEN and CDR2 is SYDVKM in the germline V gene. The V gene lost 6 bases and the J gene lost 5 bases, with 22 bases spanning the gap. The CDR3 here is CASSAPGAGVGYGYTF. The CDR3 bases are TGTGCCAGCAGCGCCCCAGGGGCAGGGGTAGGTTATGGCTACACCTTC.

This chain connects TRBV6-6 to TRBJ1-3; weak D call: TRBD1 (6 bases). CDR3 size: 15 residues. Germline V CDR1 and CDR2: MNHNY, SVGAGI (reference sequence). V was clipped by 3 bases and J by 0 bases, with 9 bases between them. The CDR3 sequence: CASSYTGPSGNTIYF. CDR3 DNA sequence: TGTGCCAGCAGTTATACAGGGCCCTCTGGAAACACCATATATTTT.

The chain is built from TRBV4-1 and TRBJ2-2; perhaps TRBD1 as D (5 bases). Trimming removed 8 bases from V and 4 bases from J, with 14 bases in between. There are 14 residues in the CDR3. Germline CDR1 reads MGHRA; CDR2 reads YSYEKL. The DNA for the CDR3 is TGCGCCAGCGGCAGTGAAAGGGGCACCGGGGAGCTGTTTTTT. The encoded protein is CASGSERGTGELFF.

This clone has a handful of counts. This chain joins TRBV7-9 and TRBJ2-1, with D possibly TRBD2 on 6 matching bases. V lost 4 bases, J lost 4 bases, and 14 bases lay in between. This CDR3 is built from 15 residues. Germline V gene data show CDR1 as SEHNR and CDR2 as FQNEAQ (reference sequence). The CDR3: CASSSTSHTYNEQFF. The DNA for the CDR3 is TGTGCCAGCAGCTCGACTAGTCACACTTACAATGAGCAGTTCTTC.

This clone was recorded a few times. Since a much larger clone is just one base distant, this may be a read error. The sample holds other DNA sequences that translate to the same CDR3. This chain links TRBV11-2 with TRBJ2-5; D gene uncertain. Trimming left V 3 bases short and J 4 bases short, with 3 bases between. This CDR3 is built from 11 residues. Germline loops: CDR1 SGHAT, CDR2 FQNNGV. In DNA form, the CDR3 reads TGTGCCAGCAGCTTGGGAGAGACCCAGTACTTC. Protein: CASSLGETQYF. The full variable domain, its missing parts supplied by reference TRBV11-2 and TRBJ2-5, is EAGVAQSPRYKIIEKRQSVAFWCNPISGHATLYWYQQILGQGPKLLIQFQNNGVVDDSQLPKDRFSAERLKGVDSTLKIQPAKLEDSAVYLCASSLGETQYFGPGTRLLVL.

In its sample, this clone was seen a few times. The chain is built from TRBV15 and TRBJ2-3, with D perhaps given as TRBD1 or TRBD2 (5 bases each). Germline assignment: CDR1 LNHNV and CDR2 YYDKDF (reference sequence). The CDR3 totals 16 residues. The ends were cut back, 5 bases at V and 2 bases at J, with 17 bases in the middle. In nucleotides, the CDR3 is TGTGCCACCAGCGGCCTGGGGGTCGGGAACACAGATACGCAGTATTTT. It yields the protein CATSGLGVGNTDTQYF.

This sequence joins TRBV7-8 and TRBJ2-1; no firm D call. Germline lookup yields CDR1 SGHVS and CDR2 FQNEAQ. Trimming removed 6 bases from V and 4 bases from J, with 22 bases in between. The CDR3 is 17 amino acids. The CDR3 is CASRLTLVSNLYNEQFF. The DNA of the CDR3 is TGTGCCAGCAGACTAACGCTAGTCAGCAATTTGTACAATGAGCAGTTCTTC.

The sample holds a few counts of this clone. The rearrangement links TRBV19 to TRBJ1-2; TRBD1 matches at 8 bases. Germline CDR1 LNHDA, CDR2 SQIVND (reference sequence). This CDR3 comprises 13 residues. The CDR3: CATTTGTGDGYTF. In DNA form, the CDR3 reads TGTGCGACTACTACCGGGACAGGCGATGGCTACACCTTC.

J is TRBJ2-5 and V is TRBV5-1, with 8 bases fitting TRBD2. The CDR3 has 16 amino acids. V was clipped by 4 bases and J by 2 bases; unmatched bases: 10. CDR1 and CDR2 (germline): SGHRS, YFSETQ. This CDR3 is CASSRQAGATQETQYF. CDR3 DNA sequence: TGCGCCAGCAGCCGACAAGCGGGAGCGACTCAAGAGACCCAGTACTTC.

The CDR3 is CASSSVDRALKGYGYTF. In nucleotides, the CDR3 is TGTGCCAGCAGCTCCGTAGACAGGGCCCTGAAGGGATATGGCTACACCTTC. The V and J genes are TRBV5-6 and TRBJ1-2, with 7 bases lining up with TRBD1. The length of the CDR3 is 17 residues. Looked up from germline, CDR1 is SGHDT and CDR2 is YYEEEE. With V trimmed by 3 bases and J by 5 bases, 16 bases remained unmatched.

The CDR3 here is CASSLGGPFNEQFF. The CDR3 DNA sequence: TGTGCCAGCAGCTTAGGCGGGCCCTTCAATGAGCAGTTCTTC. The J gene is TRBJ2-1, the V gene TRBV7-6, with a weak D call TRBD2 (5 bases). V was cut by 1 base and J by 6 bases, with 10 bases left in between. The germline CDR1 and CDR2 sequences are SGHVS and FNYEAQ. This CDR3 is 14 amino acids long.